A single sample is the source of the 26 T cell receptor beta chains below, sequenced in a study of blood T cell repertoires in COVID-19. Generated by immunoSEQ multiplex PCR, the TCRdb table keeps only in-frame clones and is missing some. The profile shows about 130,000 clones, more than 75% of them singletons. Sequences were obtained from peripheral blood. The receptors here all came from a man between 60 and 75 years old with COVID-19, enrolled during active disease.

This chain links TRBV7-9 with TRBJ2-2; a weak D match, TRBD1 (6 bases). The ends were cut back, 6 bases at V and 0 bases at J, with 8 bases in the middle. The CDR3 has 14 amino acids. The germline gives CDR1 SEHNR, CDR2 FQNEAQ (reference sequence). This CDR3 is CASRQGSNTGELFF. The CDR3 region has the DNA TGTGCCAGCAGACAGGGCTCGAACACCGGGGAGCTGTTTTTT. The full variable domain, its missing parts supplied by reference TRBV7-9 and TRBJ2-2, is DTGVSQNPRHKITKRGQNVTFRCDPISEHNRLYWYRQTLGQGPEFLTYFQNEAQLEKSRLLSDRFSAERPKGSFSTLEIQRTEQGDSAMYLCASRQGSNTGELFFGEGSRLTVL.

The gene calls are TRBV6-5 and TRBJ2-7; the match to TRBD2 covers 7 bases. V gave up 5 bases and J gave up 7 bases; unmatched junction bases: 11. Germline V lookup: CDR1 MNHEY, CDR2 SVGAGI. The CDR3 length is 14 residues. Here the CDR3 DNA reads TGTGCCAGCAGTAACCTCCTCGAGCGGGAAGAGCAGTACTTC. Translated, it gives CASSNLLEREEQYF.

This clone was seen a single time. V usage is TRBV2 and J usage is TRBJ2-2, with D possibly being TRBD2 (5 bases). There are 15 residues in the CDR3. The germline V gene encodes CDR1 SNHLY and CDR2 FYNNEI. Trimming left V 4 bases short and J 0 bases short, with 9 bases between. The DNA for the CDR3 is TGTGCCAGCAGTGTCGTGCGGGCGAACACCGGGGAGCTGTTTTTT. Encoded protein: CASSVVRANTGELFF.

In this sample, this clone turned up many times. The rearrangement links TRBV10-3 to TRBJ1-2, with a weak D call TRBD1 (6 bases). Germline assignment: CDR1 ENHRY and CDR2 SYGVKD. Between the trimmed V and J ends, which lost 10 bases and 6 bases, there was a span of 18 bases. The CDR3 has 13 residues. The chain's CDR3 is CATRDTQIHGYTF. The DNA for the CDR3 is TGTGCCACCCGGGACACCCAGATACATGGCTACACCTTC.

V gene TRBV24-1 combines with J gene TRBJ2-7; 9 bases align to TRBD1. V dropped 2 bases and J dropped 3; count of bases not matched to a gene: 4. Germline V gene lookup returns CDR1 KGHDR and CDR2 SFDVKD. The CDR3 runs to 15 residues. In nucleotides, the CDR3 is TGTGCCACCAGTGATTCGGACAGGGGAGGCTACGAGCAGTACTTC. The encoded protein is CATSDSDRGGYEQYF.

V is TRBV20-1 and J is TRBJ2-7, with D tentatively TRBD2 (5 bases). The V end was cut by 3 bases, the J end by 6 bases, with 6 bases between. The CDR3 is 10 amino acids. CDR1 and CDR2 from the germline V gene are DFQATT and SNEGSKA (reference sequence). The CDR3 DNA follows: TGCAGTGCTAGCCGGGGCGAGCAGTACTTC. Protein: CSASRGEQYF.

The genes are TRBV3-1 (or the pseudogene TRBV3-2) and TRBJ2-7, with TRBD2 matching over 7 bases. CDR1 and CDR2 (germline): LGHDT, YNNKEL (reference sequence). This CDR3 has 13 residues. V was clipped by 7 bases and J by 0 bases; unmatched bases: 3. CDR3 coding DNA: TGTGCCAGCACCGGGGGGAACTCCTACGAGCAGTACTTC. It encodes CASTGGNSYEQYF.

The CDR3 DNA is TGTGCCAGCAGCCAAGATCTTAGCAATCAGCCCCAGCATTTT. Its translation is CASSQDLSNQPQHF. The gene calls are TRBV4-2 and TRBJ1-5; D is undetermined. The CDR3 totals 14 residues. Germline V CDR1 and CDR2: LGHNA, YNFKEQ. Trimming removed 0 bases from V and 0 bases from J, with 3 bases in between.

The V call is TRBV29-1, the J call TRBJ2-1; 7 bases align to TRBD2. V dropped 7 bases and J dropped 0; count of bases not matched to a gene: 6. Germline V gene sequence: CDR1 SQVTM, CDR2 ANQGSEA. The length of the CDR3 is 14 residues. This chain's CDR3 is CSGGSSGSYNEQFF. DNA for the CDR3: TGCAGCGGGGGATCTAGCGGCTCCTACAATGAGCAGTTCTTC.

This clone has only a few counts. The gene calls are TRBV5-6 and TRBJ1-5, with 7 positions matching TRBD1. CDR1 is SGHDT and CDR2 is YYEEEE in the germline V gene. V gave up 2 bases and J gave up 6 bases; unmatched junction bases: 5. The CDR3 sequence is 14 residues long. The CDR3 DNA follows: TGTGCCAGCAGCTTATTACAGGGGACTCAGCCCCAGCATTTT. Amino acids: CASSLLQGTQPQHF.

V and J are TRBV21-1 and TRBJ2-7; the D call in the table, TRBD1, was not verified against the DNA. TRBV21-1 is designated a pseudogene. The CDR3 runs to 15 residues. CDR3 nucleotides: TGTGCCAGCAGCAAAGGTTCAGGGGGCTTCAACGAGCAGTACTTC. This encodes CASSKGSGGFNEQYF.

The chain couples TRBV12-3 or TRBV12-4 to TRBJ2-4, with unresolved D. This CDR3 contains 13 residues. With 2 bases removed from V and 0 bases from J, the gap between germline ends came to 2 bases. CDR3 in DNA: TGTGCCAGCAGTTTACTAGCCAAAAACATTCAGTACTTC. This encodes CASSLLAKNIQYF.

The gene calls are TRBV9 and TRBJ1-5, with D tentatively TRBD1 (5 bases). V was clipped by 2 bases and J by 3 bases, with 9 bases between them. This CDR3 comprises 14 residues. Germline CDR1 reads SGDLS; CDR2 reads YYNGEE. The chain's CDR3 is CASSVQGSNQPQHF. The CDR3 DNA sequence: TGTGCCAGCAGCGTCCAGGGTTCCAATCAGCCCCAGCATTTT.

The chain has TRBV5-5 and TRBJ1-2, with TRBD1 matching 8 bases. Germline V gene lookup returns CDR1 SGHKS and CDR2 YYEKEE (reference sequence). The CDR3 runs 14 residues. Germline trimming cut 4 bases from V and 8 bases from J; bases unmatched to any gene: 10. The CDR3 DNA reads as TGTGCCAGCAGCCTCGACAGGGGATCCTGGGGCTACACCTTC. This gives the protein CASSLDRGSWGYTF.

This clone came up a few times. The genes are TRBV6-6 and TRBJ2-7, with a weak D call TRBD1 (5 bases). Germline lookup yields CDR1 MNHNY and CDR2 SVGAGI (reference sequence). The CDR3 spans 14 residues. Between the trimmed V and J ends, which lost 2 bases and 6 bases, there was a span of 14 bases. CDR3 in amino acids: CASSYPPPGREQYF. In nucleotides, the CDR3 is TGTGCCAGCAGTTACCCTCCGCCAGGGCGCGAGCAGTACTTC.

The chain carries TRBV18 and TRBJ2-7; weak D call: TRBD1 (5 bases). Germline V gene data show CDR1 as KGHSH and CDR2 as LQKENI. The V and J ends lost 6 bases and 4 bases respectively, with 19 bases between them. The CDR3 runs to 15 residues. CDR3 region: CASSPNGQGRYEQYF. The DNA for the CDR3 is TGTGCCAGCTCTCCAAATGGGCAGGGTCGGTACGAGCAGTACTTC.

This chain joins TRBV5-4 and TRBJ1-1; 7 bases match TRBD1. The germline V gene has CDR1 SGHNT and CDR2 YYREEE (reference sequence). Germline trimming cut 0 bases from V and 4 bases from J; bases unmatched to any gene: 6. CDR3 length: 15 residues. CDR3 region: CASSLVGRGTTEAFF. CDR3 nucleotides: TGTGCCAGCAGCTTGGTCGGCAGGGGGACCACTGAAGCTTTCTTT. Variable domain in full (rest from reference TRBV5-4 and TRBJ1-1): ETGVTQSPTHLIKTRGQQVTLRCSSQSGHNTVSWYQQALGQGPQFIFQYYREEENGRGNFPPRFSGLQFPNYSSELNVNALELDDSALYLCASSLVGRGTTEAFFGQGTRLTVV.

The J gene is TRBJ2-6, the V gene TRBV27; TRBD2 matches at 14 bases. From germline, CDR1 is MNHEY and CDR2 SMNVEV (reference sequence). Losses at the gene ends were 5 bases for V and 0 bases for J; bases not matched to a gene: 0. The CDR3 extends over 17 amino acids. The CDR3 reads CASSGLAGGSGANVLTF. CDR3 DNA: TGTGCCAGCAGTGGACTAGCGGGAGGCTCTGGGGCCAACGTCCTGACTTTC.

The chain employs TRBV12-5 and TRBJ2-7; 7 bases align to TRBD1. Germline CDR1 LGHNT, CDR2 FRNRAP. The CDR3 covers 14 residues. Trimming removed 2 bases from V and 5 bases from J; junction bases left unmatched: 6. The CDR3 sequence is CASGLLNRGNEQYF. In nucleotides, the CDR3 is TGTGCTAGTGGTTTGCTAAACAGGGGAAACGAGCAGTACTTC. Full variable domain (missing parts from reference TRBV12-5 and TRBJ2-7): DARVTQTPRHKVTEMGQEVTMRCQPILGHNTVFWYRQTMMQGLELLAYFRNRAPLDDSGMPKDRFSAEMPDATLATLKIQPSEPRDSAVYFCASGLLNRGNEQYFGPGTRLTVT.

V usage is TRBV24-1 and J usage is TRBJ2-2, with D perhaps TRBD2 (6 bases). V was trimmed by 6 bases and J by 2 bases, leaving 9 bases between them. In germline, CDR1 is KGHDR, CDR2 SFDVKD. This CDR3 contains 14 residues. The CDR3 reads CATSSGVNTGELFF. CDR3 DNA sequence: TGTGCCACCAGTTCGGGGGTCAACACCGGGGAGCTGTTTTTT.

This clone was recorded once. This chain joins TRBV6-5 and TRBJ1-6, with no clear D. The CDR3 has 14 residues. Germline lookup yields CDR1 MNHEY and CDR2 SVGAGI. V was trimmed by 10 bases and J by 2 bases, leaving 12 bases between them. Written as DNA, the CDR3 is TGTGCCACCCTCGCAGAGGCCTATAATTCACCCCTCCACTTT. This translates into CATLAEAYNSPLHF.

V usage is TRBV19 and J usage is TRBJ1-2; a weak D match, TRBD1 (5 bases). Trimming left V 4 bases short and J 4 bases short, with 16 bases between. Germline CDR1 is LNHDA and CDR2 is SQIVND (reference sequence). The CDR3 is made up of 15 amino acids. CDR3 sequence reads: CASSTLEGRGYGYTF. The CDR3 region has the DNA TGTGCCAGTAGTACCCTGGAGGGGCGAGGCTATGGCTACACCTTC.

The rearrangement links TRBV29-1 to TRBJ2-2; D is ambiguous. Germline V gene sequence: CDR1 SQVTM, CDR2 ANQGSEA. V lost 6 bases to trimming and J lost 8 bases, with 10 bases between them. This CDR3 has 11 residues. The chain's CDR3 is CSVGEAGELFF. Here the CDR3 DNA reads TGCAGCGTGGGTGAGGCGGGGGAGCTGTTTTTT.

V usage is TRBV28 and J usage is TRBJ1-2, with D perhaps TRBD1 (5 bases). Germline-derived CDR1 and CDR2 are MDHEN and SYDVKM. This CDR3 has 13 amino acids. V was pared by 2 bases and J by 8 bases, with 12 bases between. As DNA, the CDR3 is TGTGCCAGCAGTTTAGTAACGGGGGACGGCTACACCTTC. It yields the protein CASSLVTGDGYTF.

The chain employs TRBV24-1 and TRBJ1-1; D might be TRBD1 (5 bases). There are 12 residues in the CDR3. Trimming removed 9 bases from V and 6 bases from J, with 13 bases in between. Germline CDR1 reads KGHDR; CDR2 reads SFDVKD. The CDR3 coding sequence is TGTGCCACCGCAGGTAAGGGGCCTGAAGCTTTCTTT. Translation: CATAGKGPEAFF.

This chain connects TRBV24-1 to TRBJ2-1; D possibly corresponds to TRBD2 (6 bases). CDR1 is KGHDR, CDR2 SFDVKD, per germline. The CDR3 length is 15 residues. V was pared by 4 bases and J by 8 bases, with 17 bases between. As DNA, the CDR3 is TGTGCCACCAGTGACCGCCGGGCCCGGGGGTATGAGCAGTTCTTC. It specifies CATSDRRARGYEQFF.